This T cell receptor (beta chain) stems from a study of blood T cells in healthy people across ages. Across the study: Template switching recovered approximately one barcoded beta molecule for every two T cells. Overall study results and limits: It was found that TCR beta diversity correlated strongly with the percentage of naive T cells.

A second PCR, run for roughly 7 to 12 cycles, used a sample-barcoded 5' primer plus a J-beta primer mix. TCRdb redid the calling of the 5' RACE reads with MiXCR, one entry per CDR3 protein. Of 1.8 million or so distinct CDR3 sequences listed, 39% were seen once; the top ten hold 20% to 25%. Per-sample yields of isolated PBMCs were at least 6 million. For this clonotype: No antigen is known for it.

Input material: blood. This TCR came from a human donor in good health.

Here the CDR3 reads CASSQDRPRDIQYF. CDR3 nucleotides: TGCGCCAGCAGCCAAGACCGGCCGCGGGACATTCAGTACTTC. V and J are TRBV4-3 and TRBJ2-4; TRBD2 might be the D (5 bases). The CDR3 runs 14 residues. From germline, CDR1 is LGHNA and CDR2 YSLEER. Trimming left V 0 bases short and J 8 bases short, with 11 bases between.